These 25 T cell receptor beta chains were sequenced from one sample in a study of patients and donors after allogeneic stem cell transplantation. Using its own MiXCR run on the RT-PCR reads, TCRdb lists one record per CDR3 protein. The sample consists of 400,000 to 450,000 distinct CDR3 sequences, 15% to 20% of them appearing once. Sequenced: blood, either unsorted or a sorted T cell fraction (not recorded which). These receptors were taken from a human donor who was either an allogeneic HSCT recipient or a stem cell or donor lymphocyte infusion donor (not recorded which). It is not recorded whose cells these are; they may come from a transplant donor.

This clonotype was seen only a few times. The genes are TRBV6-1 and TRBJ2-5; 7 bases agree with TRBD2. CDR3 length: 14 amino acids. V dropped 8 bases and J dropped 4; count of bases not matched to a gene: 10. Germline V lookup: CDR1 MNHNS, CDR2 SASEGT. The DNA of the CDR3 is TGTGCCAGCCTCTGGCGGGAGTTTCGAGAGACCCAGTACTTC. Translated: CASLWREFRETQYF.

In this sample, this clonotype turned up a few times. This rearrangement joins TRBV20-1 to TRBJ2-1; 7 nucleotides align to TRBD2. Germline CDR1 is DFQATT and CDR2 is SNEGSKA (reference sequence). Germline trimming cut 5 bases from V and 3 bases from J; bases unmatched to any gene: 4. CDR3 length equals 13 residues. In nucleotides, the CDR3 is TGCAGTGCTCCATGGACTAGCTACAATGAGCAGTTCTTC. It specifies CSAPWTSYNEQFF.

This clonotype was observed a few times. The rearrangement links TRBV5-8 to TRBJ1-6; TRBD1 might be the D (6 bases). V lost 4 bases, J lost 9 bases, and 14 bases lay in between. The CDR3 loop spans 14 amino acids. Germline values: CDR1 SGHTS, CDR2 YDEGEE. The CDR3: CASSATQGGSPLHF. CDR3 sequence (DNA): TGTGCCAGCAGCGCTACCCAAGGGGGTTCACCCCTCCACTTT.

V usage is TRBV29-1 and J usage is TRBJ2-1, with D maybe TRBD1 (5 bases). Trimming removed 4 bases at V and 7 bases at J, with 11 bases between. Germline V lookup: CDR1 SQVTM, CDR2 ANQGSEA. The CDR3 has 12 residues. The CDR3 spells CSVVGYRNEQFF. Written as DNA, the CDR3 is TGCAGCGTTGTCGGCTACAGGAATGAGCAGTTCTTC.

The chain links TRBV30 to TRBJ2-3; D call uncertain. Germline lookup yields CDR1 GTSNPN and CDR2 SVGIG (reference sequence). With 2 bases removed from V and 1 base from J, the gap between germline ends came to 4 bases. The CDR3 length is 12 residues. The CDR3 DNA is TGTGCCTGGAGTCTGGGCACAGATACGCAGTATTTT. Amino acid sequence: CAWSLGTDTQYF.

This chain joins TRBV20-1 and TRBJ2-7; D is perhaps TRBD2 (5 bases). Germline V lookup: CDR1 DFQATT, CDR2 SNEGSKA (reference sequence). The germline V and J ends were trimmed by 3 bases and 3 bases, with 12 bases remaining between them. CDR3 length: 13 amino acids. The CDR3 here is CSASIRTRYEQYF. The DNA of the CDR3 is TGCAGTGCTAGTATCAGGACTCGCTACGAGCAGTACTTC.

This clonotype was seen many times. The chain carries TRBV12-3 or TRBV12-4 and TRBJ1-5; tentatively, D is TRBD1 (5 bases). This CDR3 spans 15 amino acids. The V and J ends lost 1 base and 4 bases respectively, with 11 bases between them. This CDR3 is CASSLDRHSNQPQHF. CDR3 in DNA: TGTGCCAGCAGTTTAGACAGGCACTCAAATCAGCCCCAGCATTTT.

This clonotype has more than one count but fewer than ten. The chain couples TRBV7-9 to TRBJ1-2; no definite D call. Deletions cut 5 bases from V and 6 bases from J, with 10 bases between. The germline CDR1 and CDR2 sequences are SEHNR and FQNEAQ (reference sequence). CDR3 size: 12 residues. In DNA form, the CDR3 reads TGTGCCAGCAGCACCCCTTACGATGGCTACACCTTC. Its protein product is CASSTPYDGYTF.

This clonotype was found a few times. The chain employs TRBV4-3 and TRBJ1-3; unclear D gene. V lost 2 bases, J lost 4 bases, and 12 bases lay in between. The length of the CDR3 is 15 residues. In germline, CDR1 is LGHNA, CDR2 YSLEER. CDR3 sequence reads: CASSQKWGAGNTIYF. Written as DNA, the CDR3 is TGCGCCAGCAGCCAAAAGTGGGGAGCAGGAAACACCATATATTTT.

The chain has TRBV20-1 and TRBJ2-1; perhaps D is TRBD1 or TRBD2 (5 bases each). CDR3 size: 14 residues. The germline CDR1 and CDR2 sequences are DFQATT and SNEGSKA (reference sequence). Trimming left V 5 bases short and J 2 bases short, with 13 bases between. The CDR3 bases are TGCAGTGCTGGGGGTGAGAAGGCCTACAATGAGCAGTTCTTC. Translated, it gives CSAGGEKAYNEQFF.

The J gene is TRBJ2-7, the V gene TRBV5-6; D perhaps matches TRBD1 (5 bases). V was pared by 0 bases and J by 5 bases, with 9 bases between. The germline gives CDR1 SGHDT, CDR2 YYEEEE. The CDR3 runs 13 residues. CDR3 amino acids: CASSLAGRDEQYF. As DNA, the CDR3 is TGTGCCAGCAGCTTGGCCGGCAGGGACGAGCAGTACTTC. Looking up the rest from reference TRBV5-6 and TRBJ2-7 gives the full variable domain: DAGVTQSPTHLIKTRGQQVTLRCSPKSGHDTVSWYQQALGQGPQFIFQYYEEEERQRGNFPDRFSGHQFPNYSSELNVNALLLGDSALYLCASSLAGRDEQYFGPGTRLTVT.

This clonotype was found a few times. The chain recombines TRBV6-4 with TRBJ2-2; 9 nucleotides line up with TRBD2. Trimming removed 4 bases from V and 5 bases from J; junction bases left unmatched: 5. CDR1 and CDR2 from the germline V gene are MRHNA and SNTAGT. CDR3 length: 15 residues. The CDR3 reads CASSARAGGTGELFF. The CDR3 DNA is TGTGCCAGCAGTGCACGAGCGGGAGGTACCGGGGAGCTGTTTTTT.

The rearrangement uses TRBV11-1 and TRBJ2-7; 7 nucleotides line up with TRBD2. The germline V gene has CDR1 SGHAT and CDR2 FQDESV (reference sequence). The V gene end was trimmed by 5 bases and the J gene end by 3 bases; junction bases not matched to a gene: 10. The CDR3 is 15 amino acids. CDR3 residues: CASSHLGEGGYEQYF. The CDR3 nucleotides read TGTGCCAGCAGCCACTTGGGGGAGGGCGGCTACGAGCAGTACTTC.

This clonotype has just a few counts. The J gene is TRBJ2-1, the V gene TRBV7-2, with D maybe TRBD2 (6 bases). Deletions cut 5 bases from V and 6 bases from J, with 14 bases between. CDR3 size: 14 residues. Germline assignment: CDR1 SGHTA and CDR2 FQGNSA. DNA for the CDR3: TGTGCCAGCAGCCCCAGCCGGGACTTCAATGAGCAGTTCTTC. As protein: CASSPSRDFNEQFF.

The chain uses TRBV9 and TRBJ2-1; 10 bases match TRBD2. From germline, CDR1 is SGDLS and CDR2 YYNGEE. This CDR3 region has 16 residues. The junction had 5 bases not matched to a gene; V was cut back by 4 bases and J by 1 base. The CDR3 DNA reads TGTGCCAGCAGCACGCCTAGCGGGGGTTCCTACAATGAGCAGTTCTTC. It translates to CASSTPSGGSYNEQFF.

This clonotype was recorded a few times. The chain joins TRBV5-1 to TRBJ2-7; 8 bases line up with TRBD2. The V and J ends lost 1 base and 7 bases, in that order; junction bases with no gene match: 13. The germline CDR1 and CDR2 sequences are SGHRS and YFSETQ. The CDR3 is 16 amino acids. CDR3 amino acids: CASSLRAGAALREQYF. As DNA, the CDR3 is TGCGCCAGCAGCTTGCGAGCGGGGGCCGCTCTACGAGAGCAGTACTTC.

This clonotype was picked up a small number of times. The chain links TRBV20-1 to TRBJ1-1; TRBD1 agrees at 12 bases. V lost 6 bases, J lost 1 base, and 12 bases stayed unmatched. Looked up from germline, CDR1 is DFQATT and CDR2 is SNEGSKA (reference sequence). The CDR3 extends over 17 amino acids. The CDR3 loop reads CSAKSRDRGRENTEAFF. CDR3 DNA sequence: TGCAGTGCAAAAAGCCGGGACAGGGGGCGGGAGAACACTGAAGCTTTCTTT.

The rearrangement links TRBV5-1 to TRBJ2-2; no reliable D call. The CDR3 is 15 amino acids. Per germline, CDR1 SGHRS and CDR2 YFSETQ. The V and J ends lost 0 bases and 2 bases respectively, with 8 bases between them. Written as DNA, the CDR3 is TGCGCCAGCAGCTTGGTTAGGCCTAACACCGGGGAGCTGTTTTTT. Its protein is CASSLVRPNTGELFF.

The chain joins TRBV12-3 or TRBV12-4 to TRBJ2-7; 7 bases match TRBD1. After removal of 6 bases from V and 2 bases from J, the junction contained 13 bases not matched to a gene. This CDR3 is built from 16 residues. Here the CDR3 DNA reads TGTGCCAGCAGCAAAAGCTCAAGGGACAGAGCCTACGAGCAGTACTTC. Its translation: CASSKSSRDRAYEQYF.

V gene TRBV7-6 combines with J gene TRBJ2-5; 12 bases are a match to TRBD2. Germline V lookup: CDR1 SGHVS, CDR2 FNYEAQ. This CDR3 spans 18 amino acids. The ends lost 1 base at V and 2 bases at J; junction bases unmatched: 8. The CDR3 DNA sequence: TGTGCCAGCAGCTTAGTCGTCGGGACTAGCGGGTCACAAGAGACCCAGTACTTC. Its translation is CASSLVVGTSGSQETQYF. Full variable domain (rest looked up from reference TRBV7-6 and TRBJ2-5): GAGVSQSPRYKVTKRGQDVALRCDPISGHVSLYWYRQALGQGPEFLTYFNYEAQQDKSGLPNDRFSAERPEGSISTLTIQRTEQRDSAMYRCASSLVVGTSGSQETQYFGPGTRLLVL.

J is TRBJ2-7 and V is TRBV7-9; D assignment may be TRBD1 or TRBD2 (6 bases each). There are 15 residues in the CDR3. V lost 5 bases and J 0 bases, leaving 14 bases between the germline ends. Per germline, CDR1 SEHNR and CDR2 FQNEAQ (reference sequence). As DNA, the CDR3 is TGTGCCAGCAGCAGGGACGGGGGCCTCTCCTACGAGCAGTACTTC. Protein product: CASSRDGGLSYEQYF.

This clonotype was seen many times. CDR3: CASSLEDRGRGGYTF. As DNA, the CDR3 is TGTGCCAGCAGCTTAGAGGACAGGGGGCGCGGTGGCTACACCTTC. The V call is TRBV7-9, the J call TRBJ1-2, with TRBD1 identical over 11 bases. Germline assignment: CDR1 SEHNR and CDR2 FQNEAQ (reference sequence). After removal of 1 base from V and 7 bases from J, the junction contained 5 bases not matched to a gene. This CDR3 comprises 15 residues.

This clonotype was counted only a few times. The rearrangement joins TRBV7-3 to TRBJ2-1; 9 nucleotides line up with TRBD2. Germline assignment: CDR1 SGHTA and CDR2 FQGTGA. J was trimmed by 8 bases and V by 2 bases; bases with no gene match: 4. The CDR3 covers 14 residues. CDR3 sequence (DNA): TGTGCCAGCAGCTTATTCGCGGGGGGGCATGAGCAGTTCTTC. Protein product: CASSLFAGGHEQFF.

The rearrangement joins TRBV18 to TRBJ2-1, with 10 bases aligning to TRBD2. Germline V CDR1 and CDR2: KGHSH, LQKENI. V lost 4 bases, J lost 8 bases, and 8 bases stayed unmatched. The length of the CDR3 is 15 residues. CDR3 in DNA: TGTGCCAGCTCACGTCAGCGGGGGGGCCTCGATGAGCAGTTCTTC. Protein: CASSRQRGGLDEQFF.

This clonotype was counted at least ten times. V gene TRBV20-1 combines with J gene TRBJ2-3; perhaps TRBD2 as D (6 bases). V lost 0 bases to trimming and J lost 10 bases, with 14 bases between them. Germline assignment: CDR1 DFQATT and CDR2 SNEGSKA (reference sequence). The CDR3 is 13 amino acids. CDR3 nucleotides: TGCAGTGCTAGAGATCGGACGGGGGAGGCGCAGTATTTT. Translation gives CSARDRTGEAQYF.